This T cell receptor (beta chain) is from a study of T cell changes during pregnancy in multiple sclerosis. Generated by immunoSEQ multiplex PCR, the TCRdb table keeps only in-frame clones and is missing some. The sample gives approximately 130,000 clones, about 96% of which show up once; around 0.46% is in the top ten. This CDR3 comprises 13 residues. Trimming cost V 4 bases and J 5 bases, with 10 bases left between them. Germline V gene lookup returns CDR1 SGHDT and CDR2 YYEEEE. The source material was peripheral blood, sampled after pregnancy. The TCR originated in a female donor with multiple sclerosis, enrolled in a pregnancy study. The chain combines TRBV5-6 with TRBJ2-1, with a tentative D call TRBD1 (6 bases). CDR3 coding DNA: TGTGCCAGCAGCGAGCGGACAGACAATGAGCAGTTCTTC. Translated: CASSERTDNEQFF.